Each of the 6 T cell receptor beta chains below was sequenced from the same sample in a study of T cells after yellow fever vaccination. TCRdb independently ran MiXCR on the 5' RACE reads; one entry per CDR3 protein. Among 300,000 or so distinct CDR3 sequences listed, around 3.9% were seen once. Sequences were derived from PBMCs, sampled 5 days after the yellow fever booster vaccination. The source of these receptors is a man between 18 and 35 years old who received the YFV17D yellow fever vaccine.

The sample holds many counts of this clonotype. The genes are TRBV29-1 and TRBJ2-1; the D is unclear. V dropped 3 bases and J dropped 1 base, with 4 bases sitting between them. Germline CDR1 reads SQVTM; CDR2 reads ANQGSEA. The CDR3 has 12 amino acids. The CDR3 coding sequence is TGCAGCGTTGATGGGTCCTACAATGAGCAGTTCTTC. It codes for CSVDGSYNEQFF.

This clonotype was recorded at least ten times. V and J are TRBV12-3 or TRBV12-4 and TRBJ2-3; 12 bases align to TRBD2. The CDR3 sequence is 18 residues long. Losses at the gene ends were 5 bases for V and 9 bases for J; bases not matched to a gene: 18. CDR3 coding DNA: TGTGCCAGCAGTCCCCCACTTCGACTAGCGGGGGCCCTAGGGACGCAGTATTTT. Translation: CASSPPLRLAGALGTQYF.

This chain uses TRBV6-2 or TRBV6-3 with TRBJ2-2, with TRBD1 matching over 10 bases. V lost 4 bases and J lost 5; bases outside the gene matches: 4. The germline gives CDR1 MNHEY, CDR2 SVGEGT. The CDR3 spans 15 residues. CDR3 in DNA: TGTGCCAGCAGTTCCGGACAGGGGGAAACCGGGGAGCTGTTTTTT. Translation gives CASSSGQGETGELFF.

The chain combines TRBV18 with TRBJ2-6; D is undetermined. The CDR3 is 15 residues long. V dropped 1 base and J dropped 1 base, with 5 bases sitting between them. Per germline, CDR1 KGHSH and CDR2 LQKENI. CDR3 residues: CASSPQESGANVLTF. In DNA form, the CDR3 reads TGTGCCAGCTCACCACAAGAATCTGGGGCCAACGTCCTGACTTTC.

This clonotype was seen more than once but under ten times. V and J are TRBV6-6 and TRBJ1-5; D may be TRBD1 (6 bases). Trimming cost V 2 bases and J 8 bases, with 25 bases left between them. The CDR3 is made up of 18 amino acids. Germline CDR1 and CDR2: MNHNY and SVGAGI (reference sequence). The CDR3 DNA reads as TGTGCCAGCAGTTACGGGCGGGTTTTACAGGGAAGTGTCAAGCCCCAGCATTTT. Translated, it gives CASSYGRVLQGSVKPQHF.

This clonotype was seen repeatedly, ten times or more. The rearrangement uses TRBV7-3 and TRBJ2-1; 9 nucleotides align to TRBD2. CDR3 size: 17 residues. V lost 5 bases and J lost 7; bases outside the gene matches: 15. CDR1 SGHTA and CDR2 FQGTGA come from the germline V gene. The CDR3 spells CASSVRASGLAGNEQFF. DNA of the CDR3: TGTGCCAGCAGCGTAAGGGCCAGTGGCCTAGCGGGAAATGAGCAGTTCTTC.